This TCR beta chain emerged from a study of T cell responses to AZD1222 COVID-19 vaccine. Study conclusions and caveats: Spike as a whole was targeted by vaccine-associated CD4 TCRs, dominant at 160-218 and 743-854. Sampled repertoires all dated from after the peak T cell response.

Assay: immunoSEQ multiplex PCR; the TCRdb copy retains only in-frame clones and omits some. Of fewer than 120,000 clones listed, 80% to 90% are singletons. V lost 5 bases, J lost 7 bases, and 17 bases lay in between. Germline loops: CDR1 GTSNPN, CDR2 SVGIG (reference sequence). The CDR3 has 14 residues. This clone was seen just once. Its antigen is undetermined. This specimen was peripheral blood, taken 28 days after the second AZD1222 dose. J is TRBJ1-4 and V is TRBV30; tentative D call: TRBD1 (6 bases). The sequence derives from an adult who received the AZD1222 COVID-19 vaccine. The CDR3 is CAWQQGSEFEKLFF. In DNA, the CDR3 is TGTGCCTGGCAACAGGGTAGTGAGTTTGAAAAACTGTTTTTT. Based on the CDR3 plus reference TRBV30 and TRBJ1-4, the full variable domain is SQTIHQWPATLVQPVGSPLSLECTVEGTSNPNLYWYRQAAGRGLQLLFYSVGIGQISSEVPQNLSASRPQDRQFILSSKKLLLSDSGFYLCAWQQGSEFEKLFFGSGTQLSVL.